This T cell receptor beta chain was documented in a study of blood T cell repertoires in COVID-19. Study context: Some COVID-19 samples were acute and others convalescent; all came from the United States, Italy and Spain. PBMCs, B-cell-depleted T cells, or T cells were the source of the cDNA or gDNA that made up the material.

This CDR3 has 19 amino acids. Original processing methods: Amplified reference gene primers provided the basis for estimating nucleated cell counts. Libraries were prepared by immunoSEQ multiplex PCR; TCRdb keeps only in-frame clonotypes and omits some of them. Clonal size and the V and J genes are those of that table, whereas D and trimming came from the DNA. The repertoire holds over 65,000 clones, with around nine tenths as singletons. The sequence was collected from a man aged 50-60 years with active COVID-19. The sequenced material came from peripheral blood. V gene TRBV21-1 combines with J gene TRBJ2-7; the table's D call TRBD2 went unverified against the DNA. TRBV21-1 represents a pseudogene. CDR3 nucleotide sequence: TGTGCCAGCAGCAAAGTCGTAGGACTAGCGGGAGTTATGAGCTACGAGCAGTACTTC. This gives the protein CASSKVVGLAGVMSYEQYF.